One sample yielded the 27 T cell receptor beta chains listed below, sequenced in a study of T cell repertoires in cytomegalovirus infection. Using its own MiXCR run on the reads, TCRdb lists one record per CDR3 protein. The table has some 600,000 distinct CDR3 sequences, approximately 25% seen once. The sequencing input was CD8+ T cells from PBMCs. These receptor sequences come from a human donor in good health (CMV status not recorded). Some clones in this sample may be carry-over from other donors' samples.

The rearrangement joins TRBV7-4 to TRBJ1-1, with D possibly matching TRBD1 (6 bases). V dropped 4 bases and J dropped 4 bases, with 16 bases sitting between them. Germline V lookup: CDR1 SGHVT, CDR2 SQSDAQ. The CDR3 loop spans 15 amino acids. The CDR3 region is CASSSPETGGTEAFF. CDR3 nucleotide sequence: TGTGCCAGCAGCTCGCCCGAGACAGGCGGCACTGAAGCTTTCTTT. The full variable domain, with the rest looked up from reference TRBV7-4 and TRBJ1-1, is GAGVSQSPRYKVAKRGRDVALRCDSISGHVTLYWYRQTLGQGSEVLTYSQSDAQRDKSGRPSGRFSAERPERSVSTLKIQRTEQGDSAVYLCASSSPETGGTEAFFGQGTRLTVV.

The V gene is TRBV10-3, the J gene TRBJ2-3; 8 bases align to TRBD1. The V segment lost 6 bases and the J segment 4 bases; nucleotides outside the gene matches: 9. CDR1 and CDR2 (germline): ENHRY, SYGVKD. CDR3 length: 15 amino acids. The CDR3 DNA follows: TGTGCCATCAGGGTCGGGACAGGAGTCCCAGATACGCAGTATTTT. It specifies CAIRVGTGVPDTQYF.

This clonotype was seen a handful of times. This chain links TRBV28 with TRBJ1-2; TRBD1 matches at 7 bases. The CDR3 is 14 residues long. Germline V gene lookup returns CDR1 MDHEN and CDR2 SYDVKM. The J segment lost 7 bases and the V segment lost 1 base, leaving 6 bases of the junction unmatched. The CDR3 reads CASSLYAGGAGYTF. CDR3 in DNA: TGTGCCAGCAGTTTATACGCAGGGGGGGCTGGCTACACCTTC.

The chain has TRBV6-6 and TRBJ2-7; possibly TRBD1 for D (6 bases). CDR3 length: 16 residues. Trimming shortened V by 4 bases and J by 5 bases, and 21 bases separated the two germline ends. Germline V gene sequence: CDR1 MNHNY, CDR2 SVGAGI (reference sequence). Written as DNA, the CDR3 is TGTGCCAGCAGTTCGGAACAGGGCCGTGGTAGCGACGAGCAGTACTTC. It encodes CASSSEQGRGSDEQYF.

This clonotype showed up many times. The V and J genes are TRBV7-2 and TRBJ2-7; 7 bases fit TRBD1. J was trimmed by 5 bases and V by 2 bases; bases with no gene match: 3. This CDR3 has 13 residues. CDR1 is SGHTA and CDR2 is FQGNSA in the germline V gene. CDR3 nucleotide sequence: TGTGCCAGCAGCTTACAGGGGGATCACGAGCAGTACGTC. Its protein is CASSLQGDHEQYV.

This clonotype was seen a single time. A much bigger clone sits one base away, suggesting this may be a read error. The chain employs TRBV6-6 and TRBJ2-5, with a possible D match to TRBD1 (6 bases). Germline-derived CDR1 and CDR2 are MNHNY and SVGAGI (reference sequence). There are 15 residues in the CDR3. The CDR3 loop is CVSSYSGQRDKTQYF. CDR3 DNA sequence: TGTGTCAGCAGTTACTCGGGACAAAGGGATAAGACCCAGTACTTC.

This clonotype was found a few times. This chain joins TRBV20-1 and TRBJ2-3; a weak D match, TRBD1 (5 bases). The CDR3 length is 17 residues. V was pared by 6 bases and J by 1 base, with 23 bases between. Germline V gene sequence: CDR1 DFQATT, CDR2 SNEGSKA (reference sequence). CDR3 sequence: CSASPNQGFPRTDTQYF. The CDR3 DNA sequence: TGCAGTGCCTCCCCGAATCAGGGTTTCCCCCGCACAGATACGCAGTATTTT.

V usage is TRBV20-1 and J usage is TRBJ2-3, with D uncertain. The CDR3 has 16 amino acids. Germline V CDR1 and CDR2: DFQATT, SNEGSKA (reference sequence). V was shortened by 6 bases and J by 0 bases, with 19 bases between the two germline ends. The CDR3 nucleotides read TGCAGTGCATCTGGACGAGACTTATCTAGCACAGATACGCAGTATTTT. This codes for CSASGRDLSSTDTQYF.

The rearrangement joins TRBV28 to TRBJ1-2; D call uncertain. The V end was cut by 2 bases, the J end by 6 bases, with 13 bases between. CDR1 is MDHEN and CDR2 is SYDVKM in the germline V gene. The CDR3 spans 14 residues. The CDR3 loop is CASSLGSSYDGYTF. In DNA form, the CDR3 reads TGTGCCAGCAGTTTAGGCTCCAGTTATGATGGCTACACCTTC.

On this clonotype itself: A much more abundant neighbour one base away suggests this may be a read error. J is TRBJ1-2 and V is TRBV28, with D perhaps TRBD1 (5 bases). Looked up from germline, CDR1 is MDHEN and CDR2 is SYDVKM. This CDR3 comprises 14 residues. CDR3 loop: CVSSFFGGFNGYTF. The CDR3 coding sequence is TGTGTCAGCAGTTTCTTTGGGGGTTTCAATGGCTACACCTTC.

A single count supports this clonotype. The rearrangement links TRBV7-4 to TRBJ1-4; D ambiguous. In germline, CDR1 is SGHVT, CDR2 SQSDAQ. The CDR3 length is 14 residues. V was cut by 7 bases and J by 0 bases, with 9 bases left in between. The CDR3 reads CASKSGTTNEKLFF. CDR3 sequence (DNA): TGTGCCAGCAAGTCGGGAACAACTAATGAAAAACTGTTTTTT.

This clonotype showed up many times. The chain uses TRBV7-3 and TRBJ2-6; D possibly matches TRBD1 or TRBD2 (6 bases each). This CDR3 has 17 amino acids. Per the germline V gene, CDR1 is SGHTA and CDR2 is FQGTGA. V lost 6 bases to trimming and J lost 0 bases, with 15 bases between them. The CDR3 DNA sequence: TGTGCCAGCAGTCTCGGGGGCCCGAGCTCTGGGGCCAACGTCCTGACTTTC. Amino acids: CASSLGGPSSGANVLTF.

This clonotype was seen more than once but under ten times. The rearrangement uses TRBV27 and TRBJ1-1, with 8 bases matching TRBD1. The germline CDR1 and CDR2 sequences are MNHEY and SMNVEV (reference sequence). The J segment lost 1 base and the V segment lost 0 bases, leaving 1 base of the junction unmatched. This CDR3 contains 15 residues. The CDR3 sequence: CASSLSTGGNTEAFF. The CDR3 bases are TGTGCCAGCAGTTTATCTACAGGGGGGAACACTGAAGCTTTCTTT.

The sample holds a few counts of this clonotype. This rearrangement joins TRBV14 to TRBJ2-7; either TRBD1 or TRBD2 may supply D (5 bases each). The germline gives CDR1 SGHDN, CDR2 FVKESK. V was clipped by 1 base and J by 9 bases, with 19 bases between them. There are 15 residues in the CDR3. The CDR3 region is CASSQGMDIISGQYF. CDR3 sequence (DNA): TGTGCCAGCAGCCAAGGGATGGACATAATCAGCGGGCAGTACTTC.

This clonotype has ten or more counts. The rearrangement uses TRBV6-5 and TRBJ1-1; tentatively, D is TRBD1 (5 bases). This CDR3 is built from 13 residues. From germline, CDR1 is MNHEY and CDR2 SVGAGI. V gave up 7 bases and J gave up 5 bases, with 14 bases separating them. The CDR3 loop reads CASTLDRRTEAFF. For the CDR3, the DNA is TGTGCCAGCACCCTCGACAGACGGACTGAAGCTTTCTTT.

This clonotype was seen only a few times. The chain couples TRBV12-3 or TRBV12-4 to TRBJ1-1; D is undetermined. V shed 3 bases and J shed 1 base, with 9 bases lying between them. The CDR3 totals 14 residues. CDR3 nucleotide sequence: TGTGCCAGCAGTTTTGCGAATACGAACACTGAAGCTTTCTTT. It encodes CASSFANTNTEAFF.

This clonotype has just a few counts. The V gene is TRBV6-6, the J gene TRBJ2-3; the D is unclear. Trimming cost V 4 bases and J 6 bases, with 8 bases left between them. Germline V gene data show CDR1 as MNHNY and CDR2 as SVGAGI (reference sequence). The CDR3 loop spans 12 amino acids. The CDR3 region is CASSSYVDTQYF. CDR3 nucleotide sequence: TGTGCCAGCAGTTCCTACGTCGATACGCAGTATTTT.

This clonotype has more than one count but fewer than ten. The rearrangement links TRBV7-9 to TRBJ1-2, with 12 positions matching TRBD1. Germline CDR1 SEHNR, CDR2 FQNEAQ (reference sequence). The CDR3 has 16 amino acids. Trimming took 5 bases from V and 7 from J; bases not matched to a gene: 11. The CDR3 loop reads CASSGGTGGAGRGYTF. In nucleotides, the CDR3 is TGTGCCAGCAGCGGCGGGACAGGGGGCGCGGGTCGTGGCTACACCTTC. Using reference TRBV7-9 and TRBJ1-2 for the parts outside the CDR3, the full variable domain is DTGVSQNPRHKITKRGQNVTFRCDPISEHNRLYWYRQTLGQGPEFLTYFQNEAQLEKSRLLSDRFSAERPKGSFSTLEIQRTEQGDSAMYLCASSGGTGGAGRGYTFGSGTRLTVV.

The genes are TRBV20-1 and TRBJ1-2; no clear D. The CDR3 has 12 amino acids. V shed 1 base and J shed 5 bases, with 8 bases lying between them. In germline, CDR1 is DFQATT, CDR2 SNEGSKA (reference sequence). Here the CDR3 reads CSARGRQYGYTF. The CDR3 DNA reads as TGCAGTGCTAGAGGGCGACAATATGGCTACACCTTC.

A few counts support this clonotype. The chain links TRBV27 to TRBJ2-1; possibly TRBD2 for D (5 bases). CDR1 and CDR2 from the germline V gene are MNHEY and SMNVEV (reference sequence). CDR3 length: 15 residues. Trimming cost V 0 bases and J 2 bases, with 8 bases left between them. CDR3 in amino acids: CASSLSLGAYNEQFF. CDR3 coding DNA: TGTGCCAGCAGTTTATCTCTCGGGGCCTACAATGAGCAGTTCTTC.

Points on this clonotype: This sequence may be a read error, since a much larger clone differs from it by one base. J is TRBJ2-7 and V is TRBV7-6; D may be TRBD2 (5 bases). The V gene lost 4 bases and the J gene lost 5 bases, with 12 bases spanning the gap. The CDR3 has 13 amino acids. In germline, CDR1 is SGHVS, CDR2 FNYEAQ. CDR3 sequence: CASSSPDWDEQYF. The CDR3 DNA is TGTGCCAGCAGCTCCCCGGACTGGGACGAGCAGTACTTC.

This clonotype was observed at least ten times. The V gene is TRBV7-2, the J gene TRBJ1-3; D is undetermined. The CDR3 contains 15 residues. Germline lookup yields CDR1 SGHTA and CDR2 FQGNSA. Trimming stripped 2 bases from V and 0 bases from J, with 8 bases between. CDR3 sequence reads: CASSLNGFSGNTIYF. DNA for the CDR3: TGTGCCAGCAGCTTAAACGGTTTCTCTGGAAACACCATATATTTT.

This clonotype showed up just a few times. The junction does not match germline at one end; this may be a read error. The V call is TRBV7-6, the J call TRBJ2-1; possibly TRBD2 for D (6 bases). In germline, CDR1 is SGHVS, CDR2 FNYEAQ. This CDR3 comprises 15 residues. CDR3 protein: CASSLAAGIDNEQFF. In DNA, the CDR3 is TGTGCTAGCAGCTTAGCGGCAGGGATCGACAATGAGCAGTTCTTC.

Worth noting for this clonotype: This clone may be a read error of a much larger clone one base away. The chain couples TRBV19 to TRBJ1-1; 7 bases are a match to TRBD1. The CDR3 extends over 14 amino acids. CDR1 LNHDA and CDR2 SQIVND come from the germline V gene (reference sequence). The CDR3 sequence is CATAQGNMNTKAFF. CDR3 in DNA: TGTGCCACAGCACAGGGGAATATGAACACTAAAGCTTTCTTT.

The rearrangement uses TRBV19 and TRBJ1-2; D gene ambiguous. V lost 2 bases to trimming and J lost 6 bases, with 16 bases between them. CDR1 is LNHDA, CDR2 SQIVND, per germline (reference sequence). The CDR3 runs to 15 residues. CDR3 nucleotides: TGTGCCAGTAGTATAAAGAGGACCGGACTGAATGGCTACACCTTC. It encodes CASSIKRTGLNGYTF.

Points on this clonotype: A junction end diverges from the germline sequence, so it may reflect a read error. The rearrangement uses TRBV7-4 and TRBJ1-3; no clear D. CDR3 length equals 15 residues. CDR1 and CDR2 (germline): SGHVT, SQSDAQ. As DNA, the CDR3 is TGTGCCAGCAGCCAAGGGTCCGTCTCTAGAAACACCATATATTTT. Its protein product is CASSQGSVSRNTIYF.

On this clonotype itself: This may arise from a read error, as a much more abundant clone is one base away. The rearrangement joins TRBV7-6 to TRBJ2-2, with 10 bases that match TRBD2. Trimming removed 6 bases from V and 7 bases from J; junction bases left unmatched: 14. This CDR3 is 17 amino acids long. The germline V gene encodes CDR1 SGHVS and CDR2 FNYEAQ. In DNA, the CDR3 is TGTGCCAGCAGATTTTCATCTAGCGGGGGACGCGGCGGGGAGCTGTTTTTT. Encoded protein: CASRFSSSGGRGGELFF. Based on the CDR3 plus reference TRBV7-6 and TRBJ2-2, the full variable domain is GAGVSQSPRYKVTKRGQDVALRCDPISGHVSLYWYRQALGQGPEFLTYFNYEAQQDKSGLPNDRFSAERPEGSISTLTIQRTEQRDSAMYRCASRFSSSGGRGGELFFGEGSRLTVL.